This T cell receptor beta chain was recovered during a study of T cells after yellow fever vaccination. Study outcomes and limitations: Some clonotypes, a small share, were shared between CD4 and CD8 compartments.

Each CDR3 protein is one row after TCRdb ran MiXCR on the 5' RACE reads. The sample lists about 510,000 distinct CDR3 sequences, roughly a fifth occurring once. The germline gives CDR1 SGHTA, CDR2 FQGNSA. Trimming stripped 2 bases from V and 7 bases from J, with 14 bases between. This CDR3 has 15 amino acids. This clonotype has more than one count but fewer than ten. As yet, its antigen is unknown. The input for sequencing was PBMCs, taken approximately 22 days after the first yellow fever vaccination. The sequence was obtained from a man aged 18 to 30 who received the YFV17D yellow fever vaccine. The chain uses TRBV7-2 and TRBJ1-4; D may be TRBD1 (5 bases). CDR3 protein: CASSLTWAGGEKLFF. In nucleotides, the CDR3 is TGTGCCAGCAGCTTAACGTGGGCCGGGGGTGAAAAACTGTTTTTT. The full variable domain, completed using reference TRBV7-2 and TRBJ1-4, is GAGVSQSPSNKVTEKGKDVELRCDPISGHTALYWYRQSLGQGLEFLIYFQGNSAPDKSGLPSDRFSAERTGGSVSTLTIQRTQQEDSAVYLCASSLTWAGGEKLFFGSGTQLSVL.